Listed here is a single T cell receptor (beta chain). This CDR3 fails to terminate in the conserved phenylalanine or tryptophan, so it likely reflects a read error. The data are from a study of breast tumors, draining lymph nodes, adjacent tissues. The junction had 7 bases not matched to a gene; V was cut back by 2 bases and J by 2 bases. The germline V gene encodes CDR1 GTSNPN and CDR2 SVGIG (reference sequence). The CDR3 is 15 amino acids. Samples came from axillary lymph nodes draining the breast cancer. One entry per CDR3 protein results from TCRdb running MiXCR on the multiplex PCR reads. Among about 270,000 distinct CDR3 sequences listed, 30% to 35% were seen once.

The TCR sequence derives from a female donor with breast cancer. Some clones in this sample may be carry-over from other donors' samples. The J gene is TRBJ2-7, the V gene TRBV30; 9 positions match TRBD1. Source material: axillary lymph node tissue. CDR3 nucleotide sequence: TGTGCCTGGAGTCCGCACGGGACAGGGACCTACGAGCAGTACCTC. It specifies CAWSPHGTGTYEQYL.